The present T cell receptor (beta chain) was sequenced within a study of control samples from healthy donors and cancer patients (TCRdb year 2020). The trim is 2 bases for V and 7 bases for J, with a gap of 12 bases between the germline ends. Counted from cysteine to phenylalanine, this CDR3 has 14 amino acids. Only the CDR3 part of the read is kept: 42 bases, read in frame from the first base. Based on the germline V gene (reference sequence), the CDR1 and CDR2 sequences are MNHNY and SVGAGI. Worth noting for this clone: The antigen this receptor binds is unknown. No qualities accompany the bases; no much larger clone lies one base away.

Library construction relied on the immunoSEQ multiplex PCR assay. This is the immuneACCESS table as TCRdb keeps it, with only in-frame sequences that have V and J called. A part of the clones is gone; compared with another copy, unresolved V genes explain less than half, and the rest is unexplained. The sample records under 200,000 clones, 88% of which are singletons. The ten largest make up about 5.3% of the sample. The chain is encoded by TRBV6-6 joined to TRBJ1-5, with TRBD1 tentatively as D gene (5 bases match). This TCR derives from a woman in her 30s in good health. Sample: blood. Here is the DNA: TGTGCCAGCAGTTACCCCGGGGGTGGGCAGCCCCAGCATTTT. Its amino acids are CASSYPGGGQPQHF.